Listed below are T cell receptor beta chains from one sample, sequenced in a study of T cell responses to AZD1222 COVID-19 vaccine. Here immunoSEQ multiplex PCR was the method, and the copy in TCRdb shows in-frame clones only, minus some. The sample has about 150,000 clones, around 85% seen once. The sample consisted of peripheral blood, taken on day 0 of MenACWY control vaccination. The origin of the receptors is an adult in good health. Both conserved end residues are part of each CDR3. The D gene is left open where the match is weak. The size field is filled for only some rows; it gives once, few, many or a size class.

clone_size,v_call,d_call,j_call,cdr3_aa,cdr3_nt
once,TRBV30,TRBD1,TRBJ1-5,CAWSRDSSNQPQHF,TGTGCCTGGAGTAGGGACAGTAGCAATCAGCCCCAGCATTTT
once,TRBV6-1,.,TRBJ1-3,CASSEERPRAGNTIYF,TGTGCCAGCAGTGAAGAACGGCCTCGGGCTGGAAACACCATATATTTT
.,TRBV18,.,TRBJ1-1,CASSPDSLGSMNTEAFF,TGTGCCAGCTCACCGGACAGCTTGGGGAGTATGAACACTGAAGCTTTCTTT
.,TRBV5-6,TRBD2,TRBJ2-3,CASSLAGGRDTQYF,TGTGCCAGCAGCTTAGCGGGGGGGCGAGATACGCAGTATTTT
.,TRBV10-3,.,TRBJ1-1,CAISESELLTTEAFF,TGTGCCATCAGTGAGTCTGAGTTGCTGACGACTGAAGCTTTCTTT
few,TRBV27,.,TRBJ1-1,CASSLLGPNTEAFF,TGTGCCAGCAGCCTACTGGGACCGAACACTGAAGCTTTCTTT
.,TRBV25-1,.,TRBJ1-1,CASSERWASEAFF,TGTGCCAGCAGTGAACGTTGGGCGTCTGAAGCTTTCTTT
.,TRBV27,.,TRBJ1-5,CASSSFREINQPQHF,TGTGCCAGCAGTTCATTCAGGGAAATCAATCAGCCCCAGCATTTT
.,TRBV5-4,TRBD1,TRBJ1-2,CASSFDRGDYGYTF,TGTGCCAGCAGCTTCGACAGGGGAGACTATGGCTACACCTTC
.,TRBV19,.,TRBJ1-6,CASSMRREDSPLHF,TGTGCCAGTAGTATGAGACGGGAAGATTCACCCCTCCACTTT
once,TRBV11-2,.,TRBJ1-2,CASSLTSVSSGYTF,TGTGCCAGCAGCTTAACTTCGGTGTCGTCTGGCTACACCTTC
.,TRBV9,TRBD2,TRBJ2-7,CASSPQTSGPYEQYF,TGTGCCAGCAGCCCACAGACTAGCGGGCCTTACGAGCAGTACTTC
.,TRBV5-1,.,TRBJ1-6,CASSLEARPNEPLPLHF,TGCGCCAGCAGCTTGGAGGCCAGGCCGAACGAACCTCTGCCCCTCCACTTT
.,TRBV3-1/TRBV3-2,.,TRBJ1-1,CASSHYDRTEAFF,TGTGCCAGCAGCCATTATGACCGTACTGAAGCTTTCTTT
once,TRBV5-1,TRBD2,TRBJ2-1,CASSAGLAGGKGEQFF,TGCGCCAGCAGCGCCGGACTAGCGGGAGGTAAAGGCGAGCAGTTCTTC
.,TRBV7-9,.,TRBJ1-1,CASSLSRDTEAFF,TGTGCCAGCAGCCTTTCCAGGGATACTGAAGCTTTCTTT